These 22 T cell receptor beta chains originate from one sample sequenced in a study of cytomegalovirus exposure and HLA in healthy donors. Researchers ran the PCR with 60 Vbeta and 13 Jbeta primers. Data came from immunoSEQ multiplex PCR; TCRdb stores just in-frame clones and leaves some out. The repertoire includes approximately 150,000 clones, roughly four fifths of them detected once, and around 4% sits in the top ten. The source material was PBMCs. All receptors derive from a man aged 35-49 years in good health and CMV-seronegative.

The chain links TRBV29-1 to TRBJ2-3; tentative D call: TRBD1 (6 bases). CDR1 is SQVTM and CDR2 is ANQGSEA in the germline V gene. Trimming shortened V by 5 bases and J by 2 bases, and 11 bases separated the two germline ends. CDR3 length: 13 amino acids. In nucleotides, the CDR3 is TGCAGCGTTACACAGGGTTTCACAGATACGCAGTATTTT. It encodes CSVTQGFTDTQYF.

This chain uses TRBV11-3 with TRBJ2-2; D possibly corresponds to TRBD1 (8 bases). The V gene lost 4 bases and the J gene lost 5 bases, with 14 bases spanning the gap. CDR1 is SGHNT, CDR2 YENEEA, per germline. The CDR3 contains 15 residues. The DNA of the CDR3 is TGTGCCAGCAGCTACGACAGGGGAGGGACCGGGGAGCTGTTTTTT. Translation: CASSYDRGGTGELFF. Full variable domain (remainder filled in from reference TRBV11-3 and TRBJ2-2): EAGVVQSPRYKIIEKKQPVAFWCNPISGHNTLYWYLQNLGQGPELLIRYENEEAVDDSQLPKDRFSAERLKGVDSTLKIQPAELGDSAVYLCASSYDRGGTGELFFGEGSRLTVL.

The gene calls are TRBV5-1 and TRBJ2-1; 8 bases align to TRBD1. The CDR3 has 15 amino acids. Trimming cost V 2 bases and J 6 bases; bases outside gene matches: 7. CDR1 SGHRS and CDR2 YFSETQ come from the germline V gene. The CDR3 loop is CASSLTTGVGNEQFF. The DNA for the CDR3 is TGCGCCAGCAGCTTAACGACAGGGGTCGGCAATGAGCAGTTCTTC.

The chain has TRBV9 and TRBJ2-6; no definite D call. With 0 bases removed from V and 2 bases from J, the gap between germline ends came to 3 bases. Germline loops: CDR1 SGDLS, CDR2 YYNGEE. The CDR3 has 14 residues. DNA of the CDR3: TGTGCCAGCAGCGTAGGTACTGGGGCCAACGTCCTGACTTTC. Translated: CASSVGTGANVLTF.

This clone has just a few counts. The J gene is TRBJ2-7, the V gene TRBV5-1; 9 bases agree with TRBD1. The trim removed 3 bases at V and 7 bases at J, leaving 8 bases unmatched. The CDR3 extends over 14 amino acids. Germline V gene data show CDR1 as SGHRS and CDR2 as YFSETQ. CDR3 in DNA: TGCGCCAGCAGCTGGCAACCAGGGACAGGGGAGCAGTACTTC. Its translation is CASSWQPGTGEQYF.

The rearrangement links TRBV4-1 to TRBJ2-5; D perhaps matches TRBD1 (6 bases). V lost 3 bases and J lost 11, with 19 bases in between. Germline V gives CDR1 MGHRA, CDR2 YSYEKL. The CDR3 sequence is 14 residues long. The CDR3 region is CASSHRDTAPEQYF. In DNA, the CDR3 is TGCGCCAGCAGCCATAGGGACACCGCCCCTGAGCAGTACTTC.

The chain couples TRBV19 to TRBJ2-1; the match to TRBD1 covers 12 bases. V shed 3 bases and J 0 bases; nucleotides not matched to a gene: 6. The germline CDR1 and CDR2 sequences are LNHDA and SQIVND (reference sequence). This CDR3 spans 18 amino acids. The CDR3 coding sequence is TGTGCCAGTAGTATCACTGGGACAGGGGGCTTCTCCTACAATGAGCAGTTCTTC. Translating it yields CASSITGTGGFSYNEQFF.

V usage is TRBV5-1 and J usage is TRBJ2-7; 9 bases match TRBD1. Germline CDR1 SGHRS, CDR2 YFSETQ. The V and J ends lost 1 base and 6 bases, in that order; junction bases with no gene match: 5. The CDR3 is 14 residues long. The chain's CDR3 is CASSLRGTGSEQYF. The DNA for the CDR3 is TGCGCCAGCAGCTTGCGTGGGACAGGGTCCGAGCAGTACTTC.

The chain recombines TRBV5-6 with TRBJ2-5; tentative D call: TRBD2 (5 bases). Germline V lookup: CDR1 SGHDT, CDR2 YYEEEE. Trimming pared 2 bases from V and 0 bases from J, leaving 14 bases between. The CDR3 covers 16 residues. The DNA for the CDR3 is TGTGCCAGCAGCTTTGCCTACGAGGGTTACCAAGAGACCCAGTACTTC. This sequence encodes CASSFAYEGYQETQYF.

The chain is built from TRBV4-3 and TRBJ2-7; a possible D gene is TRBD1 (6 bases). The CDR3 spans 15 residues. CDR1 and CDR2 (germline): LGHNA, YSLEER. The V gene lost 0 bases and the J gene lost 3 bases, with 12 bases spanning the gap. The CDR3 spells CASSQDQEGDYEQYF. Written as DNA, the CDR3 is TGCGCCAGCAGCCAAGATCAAGAGGGGGACTACGAGCAGTACTTC.

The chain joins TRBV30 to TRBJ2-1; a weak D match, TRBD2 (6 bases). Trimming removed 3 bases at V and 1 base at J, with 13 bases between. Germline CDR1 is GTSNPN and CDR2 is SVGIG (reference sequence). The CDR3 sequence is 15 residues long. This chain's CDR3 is CAWRKRLESYNEQFF. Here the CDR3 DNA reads TGTGCCTGGAGGAAGAGACTAGAATCCTACAATGAGCAGTTCTTC.

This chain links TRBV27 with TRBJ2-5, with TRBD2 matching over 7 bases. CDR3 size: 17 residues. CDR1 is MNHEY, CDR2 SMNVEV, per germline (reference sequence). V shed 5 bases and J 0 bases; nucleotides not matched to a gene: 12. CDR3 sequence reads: CASSPQSRGRYQETQYF. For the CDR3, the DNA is TGTGCCAGCAGTCCTCAATCGCGGGGGAGGTACCAAGAGACCCAGTACTTC.

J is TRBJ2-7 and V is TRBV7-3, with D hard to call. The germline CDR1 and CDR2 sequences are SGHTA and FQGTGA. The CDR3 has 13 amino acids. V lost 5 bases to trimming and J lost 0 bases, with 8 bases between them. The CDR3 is CASSPDNSYEQYF. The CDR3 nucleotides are TGTGCCAGCAGCCCCGACAACTCCTACGAGCAGTACTTC.

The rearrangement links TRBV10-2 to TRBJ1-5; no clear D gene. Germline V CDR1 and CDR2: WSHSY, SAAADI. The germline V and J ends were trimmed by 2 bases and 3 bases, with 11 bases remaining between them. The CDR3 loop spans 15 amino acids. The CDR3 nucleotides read TGCGCCAGCAGTGAGCGGGCGGGTTACAATCAGCCCCAGCATTTT. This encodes CASSERAGYNQPQHF.

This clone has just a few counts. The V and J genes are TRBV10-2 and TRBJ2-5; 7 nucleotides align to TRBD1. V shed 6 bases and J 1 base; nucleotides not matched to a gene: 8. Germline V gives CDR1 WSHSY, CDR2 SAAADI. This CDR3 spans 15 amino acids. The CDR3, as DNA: TGCGCCAGCAGCGAAACAGGGGCTCGCCAAGAGACCCAGTACTTC. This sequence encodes CASSETGARQETQYF.

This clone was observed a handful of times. The CDR3 region has the DNA TGTGCCAGCAGCTTGAGACAGCCGGATACGCAGTATTTT. It encodes CASSLRQPDTQYF. The chain recombines TRBV7-8 with TRBJ2-3; the D gene is possibly TRBD1 (5 bases). Germline-derived CDR1 and CDR2 are SGHVS and FQNEAQ. Trimming removed 3 bases from V and 6 bases from J, with 10 bases in between. CDR3 size: 13 residues.

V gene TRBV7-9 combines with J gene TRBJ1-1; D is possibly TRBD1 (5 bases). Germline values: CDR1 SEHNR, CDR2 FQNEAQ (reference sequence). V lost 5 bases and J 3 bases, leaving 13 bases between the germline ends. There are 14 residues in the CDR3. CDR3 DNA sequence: TGTGCCAGCAGCCTAAACACAGGAGACACTGAAGCTTTCTTT. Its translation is CASSLNTGDTEAFF.

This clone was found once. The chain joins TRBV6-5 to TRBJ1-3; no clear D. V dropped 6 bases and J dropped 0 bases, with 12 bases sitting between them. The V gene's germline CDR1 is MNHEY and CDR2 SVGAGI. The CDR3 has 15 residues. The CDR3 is CASSADSSSGNTIYF. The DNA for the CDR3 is TGTGCCAGCAGCGCTGACTCGAGCTCTGGAAACACCATATATTTT.

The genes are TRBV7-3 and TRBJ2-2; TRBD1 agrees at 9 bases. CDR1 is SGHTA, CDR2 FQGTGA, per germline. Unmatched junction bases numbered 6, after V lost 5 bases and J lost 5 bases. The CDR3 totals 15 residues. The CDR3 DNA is TGTGCCAGCAGCCCCGGGACAGGGTTGACCGGGGAGCTGTTTTTT. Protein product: CASSPGTGLTGELFF. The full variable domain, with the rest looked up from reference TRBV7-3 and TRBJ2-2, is GAGVSQTPSNKVTEKGKYVELRCDPISGHTALYWYRQSLGQGPEFLIYFQGTGAADDSGLPNDRFFAVRPEGSVSTLKIQRTERGDSAVYLCASSPGTGLTGELFFGEGSRLTVL.

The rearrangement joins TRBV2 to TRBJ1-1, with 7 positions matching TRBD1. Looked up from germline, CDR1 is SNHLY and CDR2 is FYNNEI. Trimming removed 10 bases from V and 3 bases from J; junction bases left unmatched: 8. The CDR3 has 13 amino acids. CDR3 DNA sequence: TGTGCCATTTTGACAGGGCTGGACACTGAAGCTTTCTTT. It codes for CAILTGLDTEAFF.

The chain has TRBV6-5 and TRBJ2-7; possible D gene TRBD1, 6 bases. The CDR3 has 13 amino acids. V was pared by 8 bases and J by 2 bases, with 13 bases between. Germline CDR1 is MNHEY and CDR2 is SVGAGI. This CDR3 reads CASGPGHTYEQYF. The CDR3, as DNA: TGTGCCAGCGGTCCGGGACACACCTACGAGCAGTACTTC.

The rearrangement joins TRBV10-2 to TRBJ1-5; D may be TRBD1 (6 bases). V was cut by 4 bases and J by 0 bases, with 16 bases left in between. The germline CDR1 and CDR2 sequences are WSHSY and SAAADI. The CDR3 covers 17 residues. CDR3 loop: CASSVVGGADSNQPQHF. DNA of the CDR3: TGCGCCAGCAGTGTGGTAGGGGGGGCGGATAGCAATCAGCCCCAGCATTTT.